This is a list of T cell receptor beta chains from one sample in a study of T cells after somatic rescue of genetic block. Sequencing was performed with immunoSEQ multiplex PCR; in TCRdb, only in-frame clones are kept and a portion is missing. The data show tens of thousands of clones, around 96% seen once. The material sequenced was peripheral blood mononuclear cells (PBMCs). These receptors all come from a child less than two years old. The CDR3 runs from the conserved cysteine through the conserved F or W. D genes are given only for firm matches. Where a row states a size, it is once, few, many or the class of an expanded clone; other rows omit it.

V	D	size	J	DNA	CDR3
TRBV30	NA	NA	TRBJ2-4	TGTGCCTGGAGTGTCACGGGCGACATTCAGTACTTC	CAWSVTGDIQYF
TRBV5-1	NA	NA	TRBJ1-1	TGCGCCAGCAGCTTGGCCCCGGGTAACACTGAAGCTTTCTTT	CASSLAPGNTEAFF
TRBV11-2	NA	once	TRBJ2-7	TGTGCCAGCAGCTTACATCCCCCCTACGAGCAGTACTTC	CASSLHPPYEQYF
TRBV28	NA	once	TRBJ2-7	TGTGCCAGCCTACACAGGGGGGGCTACGAGCAGTACTTC	CASLHRGGYEQYF
TRBV5-1	NA	NA	TRBJ1-5	TGCGCCAGCAGCATCGACGGGGATCAGCCCCAGCATTTT	CASSIDGDQPQHF
TRBV5-4	NA	once	TRBJ1-2	TGTGCCAGCAAGCAAACAGGGAATCATGGCTACACCTTC	CASKQTGNHGYTF
TRBV5-1	TRBD1	NA	TRBJ2-2	TGCGCCAGCAGCTTACAGGGGGCGAACACCGGGGAGCTGTTTTTT	CASSLQGANTGELFF
TRBV9	TRBD1	once	TRBJ2-5	TGTGCCAGCAGCGTAGGGTCAGGGGGTTCGGAGACCCAGTACTTC	CASSVGSGGSETQYF
TRBV9	TRBD2	NA	TRBJ2-3	TGTGCCAGCAGCACAGGACTAGCGGGTAGCACAGATACGCAGTATTTT	CASSTGLAGSTDTQYF
TRBV28	TRBD1	NA	TRBJ1-5	TGTGCCAGCAGTTTAAGGACAGGGATGAGTCAGCCCCAGCATTTT	CASSLRTGMSQPQHF
TRBV5-6	TRBD2	NA	TRBJ2-7	TGTGCCAGCAGCACGGGACTAGCGATTTTCTACGAGCAGTACTTC	CASSTGLAIFYEQYF
TRBV6-5	NA	NA	TRBJ1-2	TGTGCCAGCAGTTACTCAGGCTATGGCTACACCTTC	CASSYSGYGYTF
TRBV27	NA	NA	TRBJ2-7	TGTGCCAGCAGTTTATCCCCTACAGGGAACGAGCAGTACTTC	CASSLSPTGNEQYF
TRBV5-1	NA	NA	TRBJ1-1	TGCGCCAGCAGCGGCAGTAACACTGAAGCTTTCTTT	CASSGSNTEAFF
TRBV11-2	NA	NA	TRBJ1-2	TGTGCCAGCAGCTCAGGGGCGGACTATAGCTACACCTTC	CASSSGADYSYTF
TRBV23-1	TRBD1	once	TRBJ2-7	TGCGCCAGCAGTCAATCCTCCCGCGGGACAGGGTTGGGCGAGCAGTACTTC	CASSQSSRGTGLGEQYF
TRBV19	NA	NA	TRBJ1-2	TGTGCCAGTAGTATCAAAACTAACTATGGCTACACCTTC	CASSIKTNYGYTF
TRBV10-3	TRBD1	NA	TRBJ2-7	TGTGCCATCAGTGAGCCGACAGGGTGGAACTACGAGCAGTACTTC	CAISEPTGWNYEQYF
TRBV28	NA	NA	TRBJ2-7	TGTGCCAGCAGTTTAACGGGTTCCTACGAGCAGTACTTC	CASSLTGSYEQYF
TRBV5-1	NA	NA	TRBJ1-2	TGCGCCAGCAGCAAGGGGCGCGTCGGCTATGGCTACACCTTC	CASSKGRVGYGYTF
TRBV19	TRBD2	few	TRBJ2-1	TGTGCCAGTAGCCGCGTACTAGCGGGAGGGAGAAATGAGCAGTTCTTC	CASSRVLAGGRNEQFF
TRBV20-1	NA	few	TRBJ1-1	TGCAGTGCGGGGAACACTGAAGCTTTCTTT	CSAGNTEAFF
TRBV19	TRBD1	once	TRBJ1-1	TGTGCCAGTAGTTCAACAGGGGGCGGGACTGAAGCTTTCTTT	CASSSTGGGTEAFF
TRBV10-2	NA	NA	TRBJ2-2	TGCGCCAGCAGTCGATACGCGAACACCGGGGAGCTGTTTTTT	CASSRYANTGELFF
TRBV19	TRBD1	NA	TRBJ1-1	TGTGCCAGTAGTATACAACAGGGGGCAGGGAACACTGAAGCTTTCTTT	CASSIQQGAGNTEAFF
TRBV28	NA	NA	TRBJ1-3	TGTGCCAGCAGTTTACTCTCTGGAAACACCATATATTTT	CASSLLSGNTIYF
TRBV7-9	NA	NA	TRBJ2-3	TGTGCCAGCAGCTTAACGCGCTTAGATACGCAGTATTTT	CASSLTRLDTQYF
TRBV9	TRBD2	once	TRBJ2-1	TGTGCCAGCAGCGGGACTAGCGGCTACAATGAGCAGTTCTTC	CASSGTSGYNEQFF
TRBV7-8	NA	NA	TRBJ2-5	TGTGCCAGCAGCTTATCCGGGACTGAAGAGACCCAGTACTTC	CASSLSGTEETQYF
TRBV6-5	TRBD1	NA	TRBJ1-2	TGTGCCAGCAGTTACTCGGCAGGGGGCTATGGCTACACCTTC	CASSYSAGGYGYTF
TRBV4-1	NA	NA	TRBJ2-3	TGCGCCAGCAGCCAAGTGGACACAGATACGCAGTATTTT	CASSQVDTDTQYF
TRBV19	NA	NA	TRBJ1-1	TGTGCCAGTAGTATATCAGGGTCGGGCGAAGCTTTCTTT	CASSISGSGEAFF
TRBV28	TRBD2	NA	TRBJ2-7	TGTGCCAGCAGTTCTCCCGGGACTAGCGGTAACTACGAGCAGTACTTC	CASSSPGTSGNYEQYF
TRBV18	NA	NA	TRBJ2-5	TGTGCCAGCTCACCTCGGGGGTGGCAAGAGACCCAGTACTTC	CASSPRGWQETQYF
TRBV19	TRBD2	NA	TRBJ2-7	TGTGCCAGTGCAGGACTAGCGGGTGGCGAGCAGTACTTC	CASAGLAGGEQYF
TRBV13	TRBD1	NA	TRBJ2-7	TGTGCCAGCAGCGCCCAGGACAGGGGGCTTAGGGAGCAGTACTTC	CASSAQDRGLREQYF
TRBV11-2	TRBD1	NA	TRBJ2-5	TGTGCCAGCAGCTTAGCAGGGGGCGGAAAGACCCAGTACTTC	CASSLAGGGKTQYF
TRBV6-6	TRBD2	NA	TRBJ2-1	TGTGCCAGCTTAACTAGCGGGAGGGCCCATGAGCAGTTCTTC	CASLTSGRAHEQFF
TRBV6-5	NA	once	TRBJ2-3	TGTGCCAGCAGCCCCCGGGGGGCGGATACGCAGTATTTT	CASSPRGADTQYF
TRBV4-1	NA	once	TRBJ2-4	TGCGCCAGCAGCCAAGGGGGGCTAGCCAAAAACATTCAGTACTTC	CASSQGGLAKNIQYF
TRBV27	NA	NA	TRBJ2-3	TGTGCCAGCAGTTTATACAGGGCCACAGATACGCAGTATTTT	CASSLYRATDTQYF
TRBV5-1	TRBD2	NA	TRBJ2-7	TGCGCCAGCAGCCCGGTAGCGGGAGGCCACGCCTACGAGCAGTACTTC	CASSPVAGGHAYEQYF
TRBV6-6	NA	once	TRBJ1-1	TGTGCCAGCAGTTACCACAGGGCCATGAACACTGAAGCTTTCTTT	CASSYHRAMNTEAFF
TRBV9	NA	NA	TRBJ2-1	TGTGCCAGCAGCGTAGGGAAGGCCAATGAGCAGTTCTTC	CASSVGKANEQFF
TRBV5-1	TRBD2	NA	TRBJ2-1	TGCGCCAGCAGCTTGGCCCAGGGCGGGAGTAAATATGAGCAGTTCTTC	CASSLAQGGSKYEQFF
TRBV4-1	TRBD2	NA	TRBJ2-5	TGCGCCAGCAGCCAAGCTGGACTAGCGGAAGAGACCCAGTACTTC	CASSQAGLAEETQYF
TRBV28	NA	NA	TRBJ1-5	TGTGCCAGCAGTTCCTTTAATAGCAATCAGCCCCAGCATTTT	CASSSFNSNQPQHF
TRBV5-6	TRBD1	NA	TRBJ2-7	TGTGCCAGCAGCTACCTGACAGGGGGCTACGAGCAGTACTTC	CASSYLTGGYEQYF
TRBV2	NA	NA	TRBJ2-7	TGTGCCAGCAGGAAAACGGGGGTATACGAGCAGTACTTC	CASRKTGVYEQYF
TRBV5-1	TRBD2	NA	TRBJ2-5	TGCGCCAGCAGAGGGGTGCTAGCGGGAGCTGAGACCCAGTACTTC	CASRGVLAGAETQYF
TRBV10-3	NA	NA	TRBJ2-7	TGTGCCATCAGTGGCTCGGACGAGCAGTACTTC	CAISGSDEQYF
TRBV10-3	NA	NA	TRBJ1-1	TGTGCCATCAGTGATAGCCTCCTAGTAGGCACTGAAGCTTTCTTT	CAISDSLLVGTEAFF
TRBV9	NA	NA	TRBJ2-5	TGTGCCAGCAGCGTAGAAGGAGAGACCCAGTACTTC	CASSVEGETQYF